Sequencing of this TCR beta chain was carried out in a study of radiation and T cells in renal cell carcinoma (dated by TCRdb to the early 2020s). Describing the broader study: TCR beta sequencing covered 50 to 55 samples in total, comprising some 26 tumors and about 27 peripheral blood samples. Across all 50 or so samples, several million unique CDR3 nucleotide sequences, encoding 2.5 million to 3 million unique CDR3 amino acid sequences, were identified. What the authors observed across the whole study: Because only small tumor regions of approximately 1 g were available, intratumoral heterogeneity was not captured. Irradiated tumors contained more dominant CDR3 motifs, and these motifs occupied a larger share of the repertoire than in control tumors. TCR clonality was higher in irradiated tumors than in controls, as the top 100 clonotypes made up an average of approximately 50% of the repertoire in irradiated tumors compared with 43% in nephrectomy-only tumors. With a single-armed trial design, the study had no way to address how radiation dose or scheduling affects the TCR repertoire.

As encoded in the germline V gene, CDR1 is SNHLY while CDR2 is FYNNEI. V sheds 8 bases and J sheds 5 bases, leaving 9 bases between their ends. The CDR3, cysteine through phenylalanine, is 12 amino acids long. Only the CDR3 DNA is retained, 36 bases long and in frame from the first base. Following the manufacturer's recommendations, the immunoSEQ kit was used to generate TCR beta libraries from genomic DNA. Library preparation used a first multiplex PCR with proprietary primers, then a second PCR adding unique barcodes, with bead cleanups after each round. A kit-provided positive control reaction and a negative control reaction were included in every sample batch. The final libraries were assessed on an Agilent 4200 TapeStation D1000 ScreenTape, pooled by volume, and quantified by qPCR. An Illumina NextSeq500 fitted with a MidOutput 150-cycle cartridge performed the sequencing, running 156 Read1 cycles and 15 Index1 cycles with the kit's custom primers. The pooled library was loaded at about 0.98 pM, with an approximately 19% PhiX control spiked in. The published analysis was carried out like this. Vendor-processed data were analyzed in R, and a clonotype was defined as all T cells sharing the same CDR3 nucleotide sequence. In the clone abundance analyses, frequencies were normalized to the 10,000 most abundant clones in each sample. Public T cell clones, which averaged fewer than five per sample, were removed prior to analysis. ImmunoMap was used for dominant motif analysis with the PAM10 matrix, a gap penalty of 30, and a homology threshold of 0.3, and any motif reaching a cumulative frequency of at least 0.01 was considered dominant. TCRdb obtained this table from immuneACCESS and retained in-frame rearrangements with V and J assigned. These tables miss some clones; where compared with another copy, unresolved V genes account for less than half of the shortfall, and the remainder is unexplained. V, J and clone size derive from that table, while D and trimming were established from the DNA sequence. The sample records some 21,000 clones, more than 50% of which are singletons. 20% to 25% of the sample rests with the top ten.

A word on this clone: The clone's antigen remains unknown. Base qualities are not provided; no much larger clone lies one nucleotide away.

Reading the label with the study, this specimen's time point is: tumor resected at nephrectomy. Reading the label with the study, this specimen's treatment or condition is: treatment-naive control, cytoreductive nephrectomy. The control tumors were taken from treatment-naive renal cell carcinoma patients who had cytoreductive nephrectomy with no earlier radiation. All patients had renal cell carcinoma with clear cell pathology. Control tumors used for TCR sequencing were obtained from a handful of females and 11 to 12 males (median age roughly 50 years, range 40 to 82) and were resected from the early 2010s to the mid-2010s. Tumor processing involved mechanical dissociation, digestion with collagenase/hyaluronidase at 37 degrees C, handling in gentleMACS C tubes, and storage in liquid nitrogen. The QIAamp DNA Blood Mini Kit (Qiagen) was used to prepare genomic DNA for TCR sequencing. Samples were included in the analyses only if all quality control checks were passed.

This chain joins TRBV2 to TRBJ2-2; the D gene identity is not certain. The sequence was obtained from a human donor with renal cell carcinoma. The source was tumor tissue, collected from a patient whose treatment was nephrectomy without radiotherapy. In nucleotide form, the sequence is TGTGCCAGCGATTGGAAAACCGGGGAGCTGTTTTTT. Translated, this is CASDWKTGELFF.